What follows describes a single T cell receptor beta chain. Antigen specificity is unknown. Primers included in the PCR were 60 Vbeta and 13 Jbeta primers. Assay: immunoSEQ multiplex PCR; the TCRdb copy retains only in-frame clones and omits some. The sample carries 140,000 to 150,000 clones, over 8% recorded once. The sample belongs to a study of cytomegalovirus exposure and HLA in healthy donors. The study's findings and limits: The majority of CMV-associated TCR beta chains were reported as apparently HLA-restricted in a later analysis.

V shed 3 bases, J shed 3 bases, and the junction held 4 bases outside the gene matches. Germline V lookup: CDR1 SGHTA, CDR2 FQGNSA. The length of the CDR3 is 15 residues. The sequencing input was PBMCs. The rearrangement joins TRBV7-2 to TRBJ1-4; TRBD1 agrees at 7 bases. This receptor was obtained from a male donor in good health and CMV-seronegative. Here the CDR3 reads CASSFRTGSNEKLFF. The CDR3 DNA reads TGTGCCAGCAGCTTCCGGACAGGCTCTAATGAAAAACTGTTTTTT.